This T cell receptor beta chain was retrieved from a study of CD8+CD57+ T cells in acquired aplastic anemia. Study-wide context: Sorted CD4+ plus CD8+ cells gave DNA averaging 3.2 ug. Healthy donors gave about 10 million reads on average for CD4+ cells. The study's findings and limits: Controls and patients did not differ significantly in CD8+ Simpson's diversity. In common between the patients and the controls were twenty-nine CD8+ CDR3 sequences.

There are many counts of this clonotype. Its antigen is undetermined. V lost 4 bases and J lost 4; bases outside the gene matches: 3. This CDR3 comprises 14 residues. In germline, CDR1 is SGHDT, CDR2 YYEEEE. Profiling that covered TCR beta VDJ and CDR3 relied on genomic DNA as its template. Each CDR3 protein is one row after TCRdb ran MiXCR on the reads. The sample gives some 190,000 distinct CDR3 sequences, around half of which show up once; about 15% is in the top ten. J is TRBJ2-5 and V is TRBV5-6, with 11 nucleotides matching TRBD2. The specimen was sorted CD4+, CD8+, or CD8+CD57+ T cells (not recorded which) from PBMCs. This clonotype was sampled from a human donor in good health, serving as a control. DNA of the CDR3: TGTGCCAGCAGCCATAGCGGGGGGGGAGAGACCCAGTACTTC. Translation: CASSHSGGGETQYF.